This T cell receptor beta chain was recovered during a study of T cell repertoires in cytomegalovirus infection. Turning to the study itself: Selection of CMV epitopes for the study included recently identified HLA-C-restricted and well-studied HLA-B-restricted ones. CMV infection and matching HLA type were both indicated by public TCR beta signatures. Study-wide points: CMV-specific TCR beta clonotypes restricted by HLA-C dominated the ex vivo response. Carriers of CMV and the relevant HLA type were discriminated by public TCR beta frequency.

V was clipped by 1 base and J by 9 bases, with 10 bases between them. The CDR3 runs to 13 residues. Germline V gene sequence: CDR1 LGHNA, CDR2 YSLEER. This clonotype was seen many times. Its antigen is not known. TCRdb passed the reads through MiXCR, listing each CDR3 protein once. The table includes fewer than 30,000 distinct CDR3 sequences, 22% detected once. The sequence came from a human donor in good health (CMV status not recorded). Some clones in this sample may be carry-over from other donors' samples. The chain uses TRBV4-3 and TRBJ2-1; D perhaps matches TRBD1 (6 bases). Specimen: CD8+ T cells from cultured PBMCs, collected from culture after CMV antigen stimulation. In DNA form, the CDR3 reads TGCGCCAGCAGCCAAGTTCAAGGGGGTGAGCAGTTCTTC. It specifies CASSQVQGGEQFF.